What follows is one T cell receptor beta chain and its context. What it binds is unknown. Every isolated RNA sample was fully reverse transcribed, so sequencing captured expressed TCRB transcripts. The average read count of naive, central memory and regulatory T cell samples was approximately 3.5 million. Generated by immunoSEQ multiplex PCR, the TCRdb table keeps only in-frame clones and is missing some. The sample holds hundreds of thousands of clones; 13% are singletons and the top ten take roughly 0.022%. The data were taken from a study of beta chain features in type 1 diabetes. Study results and caveats: Type 1 diabetes patients had VDJ junctions that carried fewer insertions and more deletions. The study found moderately but significantly shorter TCRB CDR3s in all four CD4+ subsets of Type 1 diabetes patients.

The material sequenced was naive CD4+ T cells from blood. The clonotype was recovered from a man between 18 and 29 years old with type 1 diabetes.

The CDR3 DNA follows: TGCGCCAGCAGCCTTGGACGGGACACTGAAGCTTTCTTT. Amino acids: CASSLGRDTEAFF. The chain is built from TRBV5-1 and TRBJ1-1; no clear D. V was clipped by 4 bases and J by 3 bases, with 10 bases between them. The CDR3 has 13 amino acids. Germline CDR1 and CDR2: SGHRS and YFSETQ.